What follows are 26 T cell receptor beta chains derived from one specimen sequenced in a study of graft-versus-host responses after intestinal transplantation. No cognate antigen is known for these TCRs. Sequenced by immunoSEQ multiplex PCR; TCRdb stores in-frame clones only, minus some. The repertoire holds about 90,000 clones, around 90% seen once, with about 0.28% in the top ten. The sequencing used unstimulated CD4+ T cells sorted from spleen or lymph node cells, collected before intestinal transplant. These receptors were taken from a human donor who received an intestinal transplant.

In its sample, this clone was seen a few times. The chain couples TRBV2 to TRBJ2-2, with D perhaps being TRBD1 or TRBD2 (5 bases each). The CDR3 sequence is 13 residues long. V lost 6 bases and J lost 5, with 10 bases in between. Germline loops: CDR1 SNHLY, CDR2 FYNNEI. CDR3 nucleotides: TGTGCCAGCAGACTAGGGGAAACCGGGGAGCTGTTTTTT. Translating gives CASRLGETGELFF.

J is TRBJ2-7 and V is TRBV2; 9 nucleotides match TRBD1. CDR1 SNHLY and CDR2 FYNNEI come from the germline V gene. The CDR3 extends over 15 amino acids. CDR3 in DNA: TGTGCTACCAGCAAGGCGGGAACAGGGGGCGCCGAGCAGTACTTC. It translates to CATSKAGTGGAEQYF.

The chain is built from TRBV5-1 and TRBJ2-3; D is uncertain. The germline gives CDR1 SGHRS, CDR2 YFSETQ. The CDR3 consists of 17 residues. V was cut by 1 base and J by 2 bases, with 17 bases left in between. The CDR3 nucleotides are TGCGCCAGCAGCTTGCGGCGAGATCTAATTACCACAGATACGCAGTATTTT. Protein sequence: CASSLRRDLITTDTQYF.

The chain joins TRBV15 to TRBJ1-5; D gene unclear. The CDR3 consists of 17 residues. Trimming pared 0 bases from V and 5 bases from J, leaving 17 bases between. The germline CDR1 and CDR2 sequences are LNHNV and YYDKDF (reference sequence). As DNA, the CDR3 is TGTGCCACCAGCAGAGATGGGGAGGCCCGCTGGGATCAGCCCCAGCATTTT. This codes for CATSRDGEARWDQPQHF.

The chain couples TRBV29-1 to TRBJ2-1; no reliable D call. The germline gives CDR1 SQVTM, CDR2 ANQGSEA. The CDR3 loop spans 12 amino acids. The germline V and J ends were trimmed by 4 bases and 0 bases, with 4 bases remaining between them. The CDR3 sequence is CSVVPSYNEQFF. The DNA of the CDR3 is TGCAGCGTTGTACCCTCCTACAATGAGCAGTTCTTC.

Notes on this clone: The junction and the germline gene differ at one end; a read error may be behind it. The same CDR3 is also encoded by other DNA sequences in this sample. J is TRBJ2-2 and V is TRBV11-2; TRBD1 might be the D (6 bases). CDR1 and CDR2 from the germline V gene are SGHAT and FQNNGV. This CDR3 has 15 residues. The CDR3 here is CASSSTGLNTGELFF. The CDR3 DNA sequence: TGTGCCAGCAGCTCTACAGGGTTAAACACCGGGGAGCTGTTTTTC.

This clone was seen only once. Other nucleotide sequences in the sample specify the same CDR3. The rearrangement joins TRBV28 to TRBJ2-7, with 7 bases fitting TRBD2. With 5 bases clipped from V and 7 bases from J, the junction kept 8 bases outside the gene matches. Germline V lookup: CDR1 MDHEN, CDR2 SYDVKM. The CDR3 runs 13 residues. The CDR3 DNA is TGTGCCAGCAGTGTGCCCAGGCGGGGGGAGCAGTACTTC. Protein sequence: CASSVPRRGEQYF.

This clone was seen a single time. The gene calls are TRBV19 and TRBJ2-7, with a weak D call TRBD1 (5 bases). The CDR3 sequence is 14 residues long. Trimming took off 6 bases at V and 1 base at J, with 13 bases between the two ends. From germline, CDR1 is LNHDA and CDR2 SQIVND (reference sequence). This chain's CDR3 is CASRFSSGSYEQYF. As DNA, the CDR3 is TGTGCCAGTAGATTCAGCTCAGGGTCCTACGAGCAGTACTTC.

The chain carries TRBV28 and TRBJ2-1, with TRBD2 matching over 8 bases. This CDR3 contains 14 residues. Germline V lookup: CDR1 MDHEN, CDR2 SYDVKM. V trimming: 11 bases; J trimming: 4 bases; junction bases outside the gene matches: 10. The CDR3 sequence: CAHSGGTWYNEQFF. The CDR3 nucleotides are TGTGCCCACAGCGGGGGCACCTGGTACAATGAGCAGTTCTTC.

This chain links TRBV5-1 with TRBJ2-5; D might be TRBD2 (6 bases). This CDR3 has 14 residues. Per the germline V gene, CDR1 is SGHRS and CDR2 is YFSETQ. The V and J ends lost 0 bases and 4 bases respectively, with 10 bases between them. CDR3: CASSLAGRPETQYF. CDR3 nucleotide sequence: TGCGCCAGCAGCTTGGCCGGGAGACCAGAGACCCAGTACTTC.

Details on this clone: Other DNA sequences in this specimen translate into the identical CDR3. V is TRBV28 and J is TRBJ1-1, with D tentatively TRBD1 (5 bases). CDR3 length equals 14 residues. Germline lookup yields CDR1 MDHEN and CDR2 SYDVKM. V was cut by 3 bases and J by 1 base, with 9 bases left in between. The CDR3 nucleotides are TGTGCCAGCAGTTTGGGGCAGAGGAACACTGAAGCTTTCTTT. Translating gives CASSLGQRNTEAFF.

The chain has TRBV6-5 and TRBJ1-2; D is undetermined. CDR1 and CDR2 from the germline V gene are MNHEY and SVGAGI. The CDR3 extends over 13 amino acids. Deletions cut 0 bases from V and 6 bases from J, with 8 bases between. The chain's CDR3 is CASSYSSGHGYTF. CDR3 bases: TGTGCCAGCAGTTACTCGAGCGGCCATGGCTACACCTTC.

This rearrangement joins TRBV5-8 to TRBJ2-3, with 12 bases matching TRBD2. Germline values: CDR1 SGHTS, CDR2 YDEGEE. CDR3 length equals 16 residues. Trimming took 1 base from V and 1 from J; bases not matched to a gene: 1. The CDR3 nucleotides read TGTGCCAGCAGCTTGTGGACTAGCGGGGGCACAGATACGCAGTATTTT. Its protein product is CASSLWTSGGTDTQYF.

This clone has just one count. The genes are TRBV28 and TRBJ1-6; D is unclear. Germline values: CDR1 MDHEN, CDR2 SYDVKM. Deletions cut 4 bases from V and 6 bases from J, with 19 bases between. The length of the CDR3 is 17 residues. The CDR3 spells CASSSNPGVRGNSPLHF. Written as DNA, the CDR3 is TGTGCCAGCAGTTCTAACCCCGGGGTTCGGGGTAATTCACCCCTCCACTTT. Full variable domain (outside the CDR3, taken from reference TRBV28 and TRBJ1-6): DVKVTQSSRYLVKRTGEKVFLECVQDMDHENMFWYRQDPGLGLRLIYFSYDVKMKEKGDIPEGYSVSREKKERFSLILESASTNQTSMYLCASSSNPGVRGNSPLHFGNGTRLTVT.

The V gene is TRBV27, the J gene TRBJ2-1; D assignment may be TRBD1 or TRBD2 (6 bases each). Germline V gene lookup returns CDR1 MNHEY and CDR2 SMNVEV (reference sequence). The CDR3 sequence is 16 residues long. The V gene lost 4 bases and the J gene lost 4 bases, with 17 bases spanning the gap. The CDR3 sequence is CASSSPRGAGYNEQFF. The CDR3 region has the DNA TGTGCCAGCAGTTCGCCAAGGGGGGCTGGGTACAATGAGCAGTTCTTC.

The chain couples TRBV5-4 to TRBJ2-5; D gene uncertain. Trimming removed 4 bases from V and 5 bases from J, with 18 bases in between. This CDR3 has 15 amino acids. Per germline, CDR1 SGHNT and CDR2 YYREEE (reference sequence). The CDR3, as DNA: TGTGCCAGCAGCACTCGGGCCCCACGAGCGGAGACCCAGTACTTC. This encodes CASSTRAPRAETQYF. Combining the CDR3 with reference TRBV5-4 and TRBJ2-5 gives the whole variable domain ETGVTQSPTHLIKTRGQQVTLRCSSQSGHNTVSWYQQALGQGPQFIFQYYREEENGRGNFPPRFSGLQFPNYSSELNVNALELDDSALYLCASSTRAPRAETQYFGPGTRLLVL.

The CDR3 nucleotides are TGTGCCAGCAGCGAGAGGGGGGGGCTACCCAATGAGCAGTTCTTC. It specifies CASSERGGLPNEQFF. J is TRBJ2-1 and V is TRBV9; tentative D call: TRBD2 (7 bases). The CDR3 spans 15 residues. Germline V gives CDR1 SGDLS, CDR2 YYNGEE. Trimming stripped 3 bases from V and 6 bases from J, with 16 bases between.

This chain's CDR3 is CSVTTGLGNTIYF. The CDR3 DNA is TGCAGCGTTACAACAGGGCTGGGAAACACCATATATTTT. The gene calls are TRBV29-1 and TRBJ1-3; weak D call: TRBD1 (6 bases). Germline V CDR1 and CDR2: SQVTM, ANQGSEA. The CDR3 length is 13 residues. The V and J ends lost 5 bases and 4 bases respectively, with 12 bases between them.

This chain connects TRBV19 to TRBJ2-3; 8 bases fit TRBD1. From germline, CDR1 is LNHDA and CDR2 SQIVND (reference sequence). The V and J ends lost 0 bases and 4 bases, in that order; junction bases with no gene match: 9. The CDR3 is 17 amino acids. The CDR3 spells CASSIDRAGGFSDTQYF. The CDR3 DNA is TGTGCCAGTAGTATAGATAGGGCAGGGGGCTTTTCAGATACGCAGTATTTT.

The chain has TRBV14 and TRBJ2-7; 13 nucleotides align to TRBD2. CDR1 and CDR2 (germline): SGHDN, FVKESK. The CDR3 covers 16 residues. The V gene end was trimmed by 4 bases and the J gene end by 6 bases; junction bases not matched to a gene: 9. CDR3 amino acids: CASSRGTSGTRGEQYF. CDR3 bases: TGTGCCAGCAGCCGCGGGACTAGCGGGACGAGGGGCGAGCAGTACTTC.

The chain uses TRBV15 and TRBJ2-1; no reliable D call. Germline CDR1 reads LNHNV; CDR2 reads YYDKDF (reference sequence). V lost 0 bases, J lost 4 bases, and 13 bases lay in between. CDR3 length: 16 residues. CDR3 in amino acids: CATSRDGRIAYNEQFF. CDR3 coding DNA: TGTGCCACCAGCAGAGACGGGCGAATAGCTTACAATGAGCAGTTCTTC.

The chain is built from TRBV18 and TRBJ2-3; D remains unclear. Per the germline V gene, CDR1 is KGHSH and CDR2 is LQKENI. Trimming removed 6 bases from V and 5 bases from J, with 6 bases in between. The CDR3 loop spans 11 amino acids. CDR3 sequence (DNA): TGTGCCAGCTCGATTCAAGATACGCAGTATTTT. As protein: CASSIQDTQYF.

The V gene is TRBV5-1, the J gene TRBJ2-2, with D unresolved. The CDR3 extends over 12 amino acids. CDR1 and CDR2 from the germline V gene are SGHRS and YFSETQ. The V end was cut by 0 bases, the J end by 7 bases, with 4 bases between. The CDR3: CASSLEHGELFF. The CDR3 DNA reads as TGCGCCAGCAGCTTGGAACACGGGGAGCTGTTTTTT.

The chain uses TRBV29-1 and TRBJ2-7; 7 bases fit TRBD1. CDR1 and CDR2 (germline): SQVTM, ANQGSEA. CDR3 length: 13 residues. V trimming: 6 bases; J trimming: 0 bases; junction bases outside the gene matches: 5. CDR3 sequence: CSVTGTVSYEQYF. The DNA of the CDR3 is TGCAGCGTGACCGGGACAGTCTCCTACGAGCAGTACTTC.

V and J are TRBV4-2 and TRBJ2-1; no reliable D call. The V end lost 6 bases, the J end lost 9 bases, and 9 bases lay between the germline ends. This CDR3 is 11 amino acids long. Germline V gives CDR1 LGHNA, CDR2 YNFKEQ. CDR3 region: CASSSRFEQFF. As DNA, the CDR3 is TGTGCCAGCAGTAGTCGTTTTGAGCAGTTCTTC.

The chain employs TRBV27 and TRBJ2-5; D gene uncertain. The germline V gene has CDR1 MNHEY and CDR2 SMNVEV (reference sequence). V was cut by 4 bases and J by 2 bases, with 11 bases left in between. The length of the CDR3 is 14 residues. The CDR3 coding sequence is TGTGCCAGCAGTTCTCGCAATTTACAAGAGACCCAGTACTTC. Translation: CASSSRNLQETQYF.